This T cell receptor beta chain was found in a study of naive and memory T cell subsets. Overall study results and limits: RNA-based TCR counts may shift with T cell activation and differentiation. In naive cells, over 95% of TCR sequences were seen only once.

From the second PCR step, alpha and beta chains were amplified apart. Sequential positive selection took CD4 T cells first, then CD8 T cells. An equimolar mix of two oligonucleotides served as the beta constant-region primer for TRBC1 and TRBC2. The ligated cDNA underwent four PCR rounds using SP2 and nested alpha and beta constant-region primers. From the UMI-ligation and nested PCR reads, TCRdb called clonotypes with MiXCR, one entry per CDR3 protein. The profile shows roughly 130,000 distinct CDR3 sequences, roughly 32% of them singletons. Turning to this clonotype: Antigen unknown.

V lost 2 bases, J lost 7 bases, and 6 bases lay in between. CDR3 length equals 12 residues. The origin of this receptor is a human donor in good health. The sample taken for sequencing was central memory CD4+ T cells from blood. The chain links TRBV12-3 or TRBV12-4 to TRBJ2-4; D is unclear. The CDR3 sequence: CASSLSRNIQYF. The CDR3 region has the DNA TGTGCCAGCAGTTTATCGAGGAACATTCAGTACTTC.